The T cell receptor beta chain described here comes from a study of CD8 T cells in ankylosing spondylitis. Preparation of TCR beta libraries was done by quantitative 5'-RACE with molecular barcodes. TCRdb ran MiXCR on the 5' RACE reads and lists one entry per CDR3 protein. The sample yields roughly 700,000 distinct CDR3 sequences, around 17% seen once. Study-wide points: In synovial fluid and blood from reactive arthritis, some motif variants were previously reported. Researchers reportedly found disease-linked clones significantly enriched in matched ankylosing spondylitis synovial fluid. Clones linked to disease, bearing a CD8+ phenotype, were relatively rare in peripheral blood. Ankylosing spondylitis blood seemed to carry a telltale TCR beta motif made of several highly homologous variants.

The V and J ends lost 5 bases and 6 bases, in that order; junction bases with no gene match: 5. From germline, CDR1 is SEHNR and CDR2 FQNEAQ (reference sequence). The length of the CDR3 is 15 residues. This clonotype occurred a few times. Its antigen is unidentified. This rearrangement joins TRBV7-9 to TRBJ2-1, with 12 positions matching TRBD2. Specimen: blood, either unsorted or a sorted T cell fraction (not recorded which). The receptor was derived from a male donor with ankylosing spondylitis. The CDR3 spells CASSPQTSGSNEQFF. CDR3 sequence (DNA): TGTGCCAGCAGCCCACAGACTAGCGGGAGCAATGAGCAGTTCTTC.